This TCR beta chain came from a study of cytomegalovirus exposure and HLA in healthy donors (dated by TCRdb to about 2017). About the full investigation: An earlier analysis of roughly 630 of the donors reported roughly 270 Gb of sequence data and 120 million or so unique TCR beta sequences from about 179 million T cells. An early release that covered roughly 600 HLA-typed donors contained about 300 gigabases of sequencing data and around 85 million unique TCR sequences. Of the 300 to 400 genotyped donors, about 80% fell in the genetic ancestry cluster associated with self-reported Caucasian donors. The study was designed to test whether signatures of past pathogen exposure could be identified by cataloging public T cell receptors. Using immunosequencing, the study profiled T cell repertoires from about 610 subjects and related those repertoires to cytomegalovirus serostatus. Besides the first cohort of around 670 subjects, a separate validation cohort made up of around 120 different subjects was used. To predict cytomegalovirus infection status, the study brought together high-throughput TCR immunosequencing, statistical association of individual TCRs with disease status, and machine learning. In a later analysis, previously published TCR beta repertoires from 600 to 850 donors were re-analyzed and high-resolution HLA genotyping was added so that TCR occurrence patterns could be studied. In the later analysis, no new phenotypic data were used to find candidate immune exposures; instead, reliance was placed on TCR beta sequences and their occurrence across donors. An earlier analysis of some 600 of the donors applied high-throughput TCR beta sequencing to assess whether each TCR beta V gene segment acted as functional or pseudogenic. Donor age, sex, ethnicity and CMV serostatus were compiled alongside the repertoire data. A later genetic analysis used genome-wide SNP genotypes for about 65% of the 666 donors, treating that subset as a discovery cohort. Every discovery cohort repertoire had been produced on one sequencing platform. HLA typing included class I and class II loci at four-digit resolution. The number of donors typed differed by locus, with roughly 620-640 for A, B, C, DRB1 and DQB1, over 500 for DQA1, 600 to 610 for DPA1, and some 470 for DPB1. Several DR-DQ haplotypes were handled as single units for association and clustering because linkage in the cohort was strong. Among 300 to 500 genotyped donors of the cohort, an average of approximately 240,000 unique TCR beta nucleotide sequences was sequenced per donor, of which about 18% were non-productive. General study outcomes and caveats: Some IMGT-functional V segments, including TRBV6-2 and TRBV6-3, could not be told apart with the 87-base-pair reads, so those segments were excluded. The authors suggested that the approach could potentially be extended to other disease states and immunological phenotypes. The presence/absence analyses assumed that sequencing depth was roughly uniform across donors, and that assumption may not be true. Several of the top co-occurrence clusters appeared to be linked to parvovirus B19, influenza, CMV and Epstein-Barr virus, according to a later analysis. A later genetic analysis associated a missense DCLRE1C variant with V-gene and J-gene trimming of TCR beta chains, and an independent cohort replicated the association. In an earlier analysis of approximately 590 of the donors, most TCR beta V segments were observed in productive rearrangements about 90% or about 30% of the time, broadly matching IMGT annotations. Because HLA typing was missing for some donors at each locus, association tests included only the typed subset. In a later analysis, TCR association rates were found to vary across HLA loci, with the most associated TCRs seen for DRB1 alleles and the fewest for HLA-C alleles. Linkage disequilibrium might explain the correlated functional status among segregating V segments, but an unknown experimental factor could not be excluded. A group of highly shared sequence variants was considered likely to be a technical artifact of the sequencing pipeline. CMV serostatus was the only immune exposure information available for the cohort. Three of the identified cytomegalovirus-associated TCR beta chains were confirmed in vitro to be specific for cytomegalovirus antigens. While some public TCRs were present in many individuals, most TCR sequences turned up only very rarely across donors. In a later analysis, most CMV-associated TCR beta chains were found to appear HLA-restricted, with HLA associations seemingly driven largely by CMV exposure. According to a later genetic analysis, donors in an Asian-associated ancestry cluster had fewer N-insertions in productive TCRs than the approximately 700-donor mean. Only TCR beta chains were sequenced in this cohort, and the absence of alpha or paired-chain data limited detectable features. In a later analysis, some 18,000 TCR beta sequences were associated with specific HLA alleles at a false discovery rate of 0.05. In a later analysis, HLA-associated TCR beta chains were found to be more clonally expanded and to have lower generation probabilities than equally common non-associated chains. A further reported finding was that TCR beta sequences accurately predicted the HLA-A and HLA-B alleles for most subjects in the first cohort. In both the original and validation cohorts, the classifier was reported to diagnose cytomegalovirus status with high specificity and sensitivity. The study listed over 150 TCR beta chains as associated with cytomegalovirus. Because counts were too low, seventeen rarely observed V segments, including chromosome 9 orphons, were excluded from the earlier analysis of 500 to 700 of the donors. Assigning TCR associations to individual alleles was difficult when HLA alleles, especially DR and DQ, strongly co-occurred.

The cohort was made up of around 720 healthy bone marrow donors. Cohort members were all nominally healthy when sampled, although unrecorded immune exposures were likely present. The donor tested CMV seronegative, placing the donor among the 350 or so seronegative members of the cohort. Every donor gave a peripheral blood sample, and the peripheral blood mononuclear cells from that sample were used for TCR beta sequencing. Genomic DNA extraction from the blood cell samples was performed with the Qiagen DNeasy Blood Extraction Kit. The CDR1 and CDR2 encoded by the germline V gene (reference sequence) are SEHNR and FQNEAQ. V and J are trimmed by 5 bases and 5 bases, and the gene matches miss 14 bases of the junction. There are 17 amino acids in the CDR3, from cysteine to phenylalanine inclusive. Only the CDR3 DNA stays, 51 bases, in frame from base 1. The method was the immunoSEQ multiplex PCR assay. A mixture of 60 forward primers for TCR Vbeta segments and 13 reverse primers for TCR Jbeta segments was used in the multiplex PCR. Amplification of the CDR3 region of rearranged TCR beta genes was performed with a multiplex PCR assay on genomic DNA. The Illumina HiSeq System was used to sequence the amplified TCR beta libraries as 87-base-pair reads. Under the source paper's analysis protocol: In a later analysis, roughly 80 million unique TCR beta chains were counted across the 666 repertoires, and roughly 10 million of these chains were shared by at least two donors. A nearest-neighbor algorithm error-corrected the raw reads and collapsed the reads into unique sequences, merging closely related sequences to remove PCR and sequencing errors. Alignment of CDR3 sequences to IMGT reference sequences was used to assign V, D and J gene segments. For a sequence to be retained, a match of at least six nucleotides to both a V gene segment and a J gene segment was required. Rearrangements were classified as productive when the CDR3 lacked stop codons and remained in frame with V and J, and all other rearrangements were classified as non-productive. Following IMGT convention, CDR3 was defined as the stretch from the second conserved V-encoded cysteine up to the conserved J-encoded phenylalanine. Sequences without an unambiguous match to a single V gene segment were excluded from the earlier analysis of over 500 of the donors. An earlier analysis of a few hundred of the donors called V segments functional above 56.7% productive rearrangements and segregating when the between-donor standard deviation exceeded 5%. A statistical classification framework was developed to diagnose cytomegalovirus status using the catalog of TCR beta chain sequences. V and J gene assignment, in a later analysis, came from comparing TCR nucleotide sequences with IMGT/GENE-DB human TR gene sequences. A later analysis assigned CDR3 sequences and most-parsimonious VDJ recombination scenarios with the TCRdist pipeline. In a later analysis, each TCR beta chain was defined by its CDR3 amino acid sequence together with its V-gene family, and reads without a unique V-gene family were excluded. In a later analysis, several hundred highly shared, low-generation-probability nucleotide sequences were removed to address suspected cross-contamination and a sequencing artifact. A later analysis calculated a clonal expansion index for each public chain from normalized within-repertoire ranks of inferred template counts. In a later analysis, generation probabilities were computed using a VDJ recombination model fitted to out-of-frame rearrangements, and the results were checked against IGoR. Hypergeometric tests were used in a later analysis to score TCR-TCR, TCR-HLA and TCR-CMV co-occurrence, with a repertoire-size bias correction applied to the TCR pairs. To estimate false discovery rates, a later analysis permuted the HLA or CMV assignments 20 times. In a later analysis, co-occurring TCRs were grouped with DBSCAN, and TCRdist sequence similarity was added when clustering was performed within HLA-allele-positive subsets. Repertoires with fewer than 30,000 or more than 120,000 public chains were left out of co-occurrence clustering, as were four to six repertoires with anomalous nucleotide sharing. TCRdb re-hosts the immuneACCESS table, in-frame sequences only. Its copies lack some clones; in the studies checked, an unresolved V gene accounts for under half of them, and the cause for the rest is not known. V, J and clone size were drawn from that table, and D and trimming were deduced from the DNA. Counted in this sample were fewer than 200,000 clones; approximately 80% of them appeared once. Jointly, the top ten make up 2% to 2.5% of the sample.

With regard to this clone: The antigen it recognizes is unknown. Nothing much larger sits one base from this clone, and base qualities are not available.

The source material was PBMCs. The sequence came from a young woman in good health and CMV-seronegative. This chain is built from TRBV7-9 and TRBJ2-2, with 7 junctional bases fitting TRBD2. The bases are TGTGCCAGCAGCGGAGTTTCAGCGGGATCCTTGACCGGGGAGCTGTTTTTT. Protein translation: CASSGVSAGSLTGELFF.